A selection of T cell receptor beta chains follows, all from one sample in a study of cytomegalovirus exposure and HLA in healthy donors. Generated by immunoSEQ multiplex PCR, the TCRdb table keeps only in-frame clones and is missing some. The sample records 150,000 to 200,000 clones, roughly 85% being singletons. Sample: PBMCs. The receptor set was obtained from a man aged 25-45 years in good health and CMV-seropositive. CDR3s include the opening cysteine and the closing phenylalanine or tryptophan. Each record gives: D gene, V gene, clone size, CDR3 protein. D genes are given only for firm matches. Clone size is shown for a subset of rows, as once, few, many or a class of expanded clone.

D gene: TRBD2; V gene: TRBV27; clone size: NA; CDR3 protein: CASRASGRTPYNEQFF
D gene: NA; V gene: TRBV7-2; clone size: NA; CDR3 protein: CASSSPGTAAMNTEAFF
D gene: NA; V gene: TRBV7-9; clone size: NA; CDR3 protein: CASSLDERLHEQYF
D gene: TRBD1; V gene: TRBV4-1; clone size: NA; CDR3 protein: CASSLGGLGNIQYF
D gene: NA; V gene: TRBV29-1; clone size: NA; CDR3 protein: CSANEGYTF
D gene: TRBD2; V gene: TRBV7-2; clone size: NA; CDR3 protein: CASSLVSREGEGSDTQYF
D gene: NA; V gene: TRBV4-3; clone size: NA; CDR3 protein: CASSQLSGASNQPQHF
D gene: TRBD1; V gene: TRBV7-6; clone size: NA; CDR3 protein: CASSLARGPNEKLFF
D gene: NA; V gene: TRBV7-9; clone size: NA; CDR3 protein: CASSLDATSTRAYGYTF
D gene: TRBD2; V gene: TRBV5-4; clone size: NA; CDR3 protein: CASSLVAGGYNEQFF
D gene: TRBD1; V gene: TRBV27; clone size: NA; CDR3 protein: CASRYRGGNQPQHF
D gene: NA; V gene: TRBV6-5; clone size: few; CDR3 protein: CASSYRYTGELFF
D gene: TRBD2; V gene: TRBV6-6; clone size: NA; CDR3 protein: CASSGTRPSALNEQFF
D gene: NA; V gene: TRBV7-2; clone size: NA; CDR3 protein: CASSLESAGVQPQHF
D gene: TRBD1; V gene: TRBV7-3; clone size: NA; CDR3 protein: CASSPSDRSSYNEQFF
D gene: NA; V gene: TRBV6-1; clone size: once; CDR3 protein: CASTRQLNTEAFF
D gene: TRBD2; V gene: TRBV7-2; clone size: NA; CDR3 protein: CASSRSGARGLSGANVLTF
D gene: TRBD1; V gene: TRBV7-9; clone size: few; CDR3 protein: CASSSWDRAGNTIYF
D gene: NA; V gene: TRBV4-1; clone size: NA; CDR3 protein: CASSLRRNQPQHF
D gene: TRBD1; V gene: TRBV11-3; clone size: NA; CDR3 protein: CATTGATDTQYF
D gene: TRBD2; V gene: TRBV11-2; clone size: NA; CDR3 protein: CASTGTRGTNEQFF
D gene: TRBD2; V gene: TRBV7-2; clone size: NA; CDR3 protein: CASSLFSERDPFGTQYF
D gene: NA; V gene: TRBV12-5; clone size: few; CDR3 protein: CASGLVGGYTF
D gene: NA; V gene: TRBV15; clone size: NA; CDR3 protein: CATSRDRAAGAAAFF
D gene: TRBD2; V gene: TRBV7-9; clone size: NA; CDR3 protein: CASSLAASGRYNEQFF
D gene: NA; V gene: TRBV2; clone size: few; CDR3 protein: CASDGGRGFF